This is a list of T cell receptor beta chains from one sample in a study of blood T cell repertoires in COVID-19. Clones were read by immunoSEQ multiplex PCR, and TCRdb kept only the in-frame ones, dropping some. Among some 45,000 clones listed, roughly 90% were seen once. The sample comprised peripheral blood. These receptors originate from a human donor in a cohort sampled during active COVID-19. Each CDR3 is given with its conserved first and last residue. The D gene is left open where the match is weak. Size is omitted from some rows. Given values are once, few, many or a class for expanded clones.

V	D	size	J	CDR3	DNA
TRBV7-2	TRBD1	-	TRBJ1-2	CASSGRDRGSYGYTF	TGTGCCAGCAGCGGAAGGGACAGGGGAAGCTATGGCTACACCTTC
TRBV19	-	-	TRBJ1-2	CASSLTGSSSYYTF	TGTGCCAGTTCGTTGACGGGGTCATCAAGTTACTACACCTTC
TRBV30	-	-	TRBJ1-2	CAWSTGGAGNYGYTF	TGTGCCTGGAGTACGGGGGGAGCAGGGAACTATGGCTACACCTTC
TRBV7-3	-	medium-sized	TRBJ1-2	CASSPNGALNYGYTF	TGTGCCAGCAGTCCCAACGGTGCACTGAACTATGGCTACACCTTC
TRBV19	-	once	TRBJ1-6	CATQSTGVHSPLHF	TGTGCCACACAATCAACGGGGGTTCATTCACCCCTCCACTTT
TRBV12-3/TRBV12-4	-	-	TRBJ2-1	CASTVFDNEQFF	TGTGCCAGCACCGTATTCGACAATGAGCAGTTCTTC
TRBV11-2	-	-	TRBJ1-2	CASSLDRGAMAGGYTF	TGTGCCAGCAGCTTAGATCGGGGGGCGATGGCAGGTGGCTACACCTTC
TRBV3-1/TRBV3-2	-	few	TRBJ2-7	CASSQAWGPYEQYF	TGTGCCAGCAGCCAAGCTTGGGGCCCCTACGAGCAGTACTTC
TRBV18	TRBD1	-	TRBJ2-5	CASSLGTGGAEETQYF	TGTGCCAGCTCCCTCGGGACAGGGGGCGCCGAGGAGACCCAGTACTTC
TRBV12-3/TRBV12-4	-	-	TRBJ1-1	CASSFQGNTEAFF	TGTGCCAGCAGTTTCCAGGGGAACACTGAAGCTTTCTTT
TRBV2	-	-	TRBJ1-2	CASSEEGMGGYTF	TGTGCCAGCAGTGAAGAGGGGATGGGCGGCTACACCTTC
TRBV29-1	-	-	TRBJ2-1	CSVEDLLREPYNEQFF	TGCAGCGTTGAAGATTTACTACGGGAGCCCTACAATGAGCAGTTCTTC
TRBV4-1	-	-	TRBJ1-1	CASSQSAQGNTEAFF	TGCGCCAGCAGCCAGTCGGCCCAGGGGAACACTGAAGCTTTCTTT
TRBV5-5	TRBD2	-	TRBJ2-5	CASSPGTSGGVSQETQYF	TGTGCCAGCAGCCCCGGGACTAGCGGGGGGGTTTCCCAAGAGACCCAGTACTTC
TRBV3-1/TRBV3-2	-	-	TRBJ2-5	CASTFSTETQYF	TGTGCCAGCACCTTCTCGACTGAGACCCAGTACTTC
TRBV27	TRBD2	-	TRBJ2-7	CASRDPSGGALGQYF	TGTGCCAGCAGAGATCCTAGCGGGGGGGCGTTGGGGCAGTACTTC
TRBV12-3/TRBV12-4	-	once	TRBJ1-5	CASRSGNQPQHF	TGTGCCAGCAGATCAGGGAATCAGCCCCAGCATTTT
TRBV7-9	-	-	TRBJ1-6	CASSLLQVSYNSPLHF	TGTGCCAGCAGCTTATTACAGGTCTCCTATAATTCACCCCTCCACTTT
TRBV6-2/TRBV6-3	TRBD1	-	TRBJ1-2	CASSYSTDRIYGYTF	TGTGCCAGCAGTTACTCGACGGACAGGATCTATGGCTACACCTTC
TRBV6-2/TRBV6-3	TRBD1	-	TRBJ1-4	CASSRPGQGHGKLFF	TGTGCCAGCAGTCGACCGGGACAGGGGCACGGAAAACTGTTTTTT
TRBV14	TRBD2	-	TRBJ2-3	CASSQEILAGGTDTQYF	TGTGCCAGCAGCCAAGAAATACTAGCGGGGGGGACAGATACGCAGTATTTT
TRBV5-1	-	few	TRBJ2-5	CASGGETQYF	TGCGCCAGCGGGGGGGAGACCCAGTACTTC
TRBV19	-	-	TRBJ1-4	CASSRGPSTNEKLFF	TGTGCCAGTAGTAGGGGGCCCTCAACTAATGAAAAACTGTTTTTT
TRBV27	-	-	TRBJ2-5	CASSLLLGAGETQYF	TGTGCCAGCAGTTTATTACTGGGGGCAGGGGAGACCCAGTACTTC
TRBV5-1	TRBD1	-	TRBJ2-5	CASSRGQGIETQYF	TGCGCCAGCAGCCGGGGACAGGGGATAGAGACCCAGTACTTC
TRBV9	TRBD2	-	TRBJ2-1	CASSARSAGGALGEQFF	TGTGCCAGCAGCGCCCGCAGCGCGGGGGGGGCATTAGGTGAGCAGTTCTTC
TRBV19	TRBD1	-	TRBJ1-1	CAISPGGQGRTEAFF	TGTGCCATCTCCCCTGGGGGACAGGGGCGCACTGAAGCTTTCTTT
TRBV2	TRBD1	once	TRBJ2-5	CASRTPSTGVETQYF	TGTGCCAGCAGGACCCCATCGACAGGGGTGGAGACCCAGTACTTC
TRBV9	-	-	TRBJ2-3	CASSVLRSGDTQYF	TGTGCCAGCAGCGTCTTAAGAAGCGGTGATACGCAGTATTTT
TRBV7-2	TRBD2	-	TRBJ2-7	CASSSLAGKVEQYF	TGTGCCAGCAGCTCACTAGCGGGGAAAGTCGAGCAGTACTTC
TRBV19	-	-	TRBJ1-1	CASSIDRNQGAFF	TGTGCCAGTAGTATAGATCGTAACCAGGGAGCTTTCTTT
TRBV4-3	TRBD2	-	TRBJ2-1	CASSQGLAGATSSYNEQFF	TGCGCCAGCAGCCAGGGACTAGCGGGGGCAACCAGCTCCTACAATGAGCAGTTCTTC
TRBV5-1	TRBD1	few	TRBJ1-3	CASSLTSGGPGNTIYF	TGCGCCAGCAGCCTTACTTCAGGGGGCCCTGGAAACACCATATATTTT
TRBV2	TRBD1	-	TRBJ1-3	CASSVGLGWPTGLGNTIYF	TGTGCCAGCAGTGTAGGCCTCGGTTGGCCGACAGGGCTGGGGAACACCATATATTTT
TRBV5-5	TRBD1	-	TRBJ2-5	CASSPRTGGGETQYF	TGTGCCAGCAGCCCACGGACAGGGGGAGGAGAGACCCAGTACTTC
TRBV7-2	TRBD2	-	TRBJ2-1	CASSSGLAGDNEQFF	TGTGCCAGCAGCTCGGGACTAGCGGGAGACAATGAGCAGTTCTTC
TRBV18	-	-	TRBJ2-5	CASSPSSAGQETQYF	TGTGCCAGCTCACCCTCCTCGGCGGGGCAAGAGACCCAGTACTTC
TRBV5-1	TRBD1	once	TRBJ2-5	CASKMGGTGMQETQYF	TGCGCCAGCAAAATGGGAGGGACAGGGATGCAAGAGACCCAGTACTTC
TRBV7-2	-	-	TRBJ2-1	CASSLGTTRSYNEQFF	TGTGCCAGCAGCCTCGGGACAACCCGCTCCTACAATGAGCAGTTCTTC
TRBV14	-	-	TRBJ2-3	CASSQDVEATQYF	TGTGCCAGCAGCCAAGATGTGGAGGCTACGCAGTATTTT
TRBV9	TRBD1	few	TRBJ1-3	CASSVDLGTDSGNTIYF	TGTGCCAGCAGCGTAGACCTCGGGACAGACTCTGGAAACACCATATATTTT
TRBV4-1	-	-	TRBJ1-5	CASSQEGPGMGQPQHF	TGCGCCAGCAGCCAAGAGGGTCCGGGGATGGGTCAGCCCCAGCATTTT
TRBV7-2	-	-	TRBJ2-7	CASSLAGGAYYEQYF	TGTGCCAGCAGCTTAGCGGGGGGGGCTTACTACGAGCAGTACTTC
TRBV5-4	-	once	TRBJ1-1	CASSLQNTEAFF	TGTGCCAGCAGCTTGCAGAACACTGAAGCTTTCTTT
TRBV9	TRBD2	-	TRBJ2-1	CASSLTSGGGNEQFF	TGTGCCAGCAGCCTGACTAGCGGGGGAGGCAATGAGCAGTTCTTC
TRBV18	-	-	TRBJ2-5	CASSQLVHQVTQYF	TGTGCCAGCTCCCAACTAGTGCACCAAGTTACCCAGTACTTC
TRBV6-5	TRBD1	-	TRBJ1-1	CASSYSVGTEIEAFF	TGTGCCAGCAGTTACTCGGTTGGGACAGAGATTGAAGCTTTCTTT
TRBV30	-	-	TRBJ2-5	CAWSVMRETQYF	TGTGCCTGGAGTGTAATGAGGGAGACCCAGTACTTC
TRBV7-6	TRBD1	-	TRBJ2-2	CASSLVLQGAGELFF	TGTGCCAGCAGCTTAGTTCTACAGGGGGCCGGGGAGCTGTTTTTT
TRBV12-3/TRBV12-4	TRBD1	few	TRBJ1-2	CASSNTGGGYTF	TGTGCCAGCAGTAACACAGGGGGAGGCTACACCTTC
TRBV7-3	-	-	TRBJ2-3	CASSEQGYGTDTQYF	TGTGCCAGCAGCGAACAGGGTTACGGAACAGATACGCAGTATTTT
TRBV18	-	once	TRBJ1-1	CASREGLNTEAFF	TGTGCCAGCAGGGAGGGTTTGAACACTGAAGCTTTCTTT
TRBV5-4	-	-	TRBJ2-6	CASSSPLTGTSGANVLTF	TGTGCCAGCAGCTCCCCACTGACAGGAACCTCTGGGGCCAACGTCCTGACTTTC
TRBV9	TRBD2	-	TRBJ2-3	CASSVQLAGGTDTQYF	TGTGCCAGCAGCGTCCAGCTAGCGGGGGGCACAGATACGCAGTATTTT
TRBV5-1	TRBD2	-	TRBJ2-1	CASSLAGDDNEQFF	TGCGCCAGCAGCTTAGCGGGGGACGACAATGAGCAGTTCTTC